This paragraph covers one T cell receptor beta chain sequence. Its specificity is not known. This sample was included in a study of PD-1 blockade in classical Hodgkin lymphoma. CDR3 length: 13 residues. The germline CDR1 and CDR2 sequences are MNHEY and SMNVEV (reference sequence). V was shortened by 4 bases and J by 2 bases, with 9 bases between the two germline ends. Each patient experienced a relapse that followed autologous stem cell transplantation, and brentuximab vedotin exposure varied. The method was immunoSEQ multiplex PCR; TCRdb's version includes in-frame clones alone and lacks a portion of them. The sample lists around 45,000 clones, almost 90% occurring once. Overall study results and limits: Some patients began nivolumab under 1 year after ASCT. These patients were excluded from later analyses.

The sequence came from a human donor with classical Hodgkin lymphoma. Source: peripheral blood mononuclear cells (PBMCs), taken at baseline. The chain carries TRBV27 and TRBJ2-7; D is uncertain. Here the CDR3 DNA reads TGTGCCAGCAGTTCCGGGTTACCCTACGAGCAGTACTTC. The encoded protein is CASSSGLPYEQYF.